This passage covers 9 T cell receptor beta chains from one sample sequenced in a study of blood T cell repertoires in COVID-19. Sequencing used immunoSEQ multiplex PCR; TCRdb keeps in-frame clones, though not all of them. The sample consists of about 260,000 clones, 80% to 90% of them appearing once. The sequencing input was PBMCs or T cells enriched from blood (not recorded which). These receptors originate from a woman under 30 who had recovered from COVID-19.

The rearrangement joins TRBV27 to TRBJ1-5, with D perhaps matching TRBD1 (6 bases). V was pared by 0 bases and J by 6 bases, with 9 bases between. The CDR3 is made up of 14 amino acids. Germline V gives CDR1 MNHEY, CDR2 SMNVEV (reference sequence). The CDR3 loop is CASSLSGGAQPQHF. The CDR3 DNA sequence: TGTGCCAGCAGTTTATCGGGGGGGGCTCAGCCCCAGCATTTT.

CDR3 amino acids: CASSSSTQGAETQYF. CDR3 sequence (DNA): TGTGCCAGCAGCTCCTCCACCCAGGGGGCAGAGACCCAGTACTTC. The chain has TRBV7-9 and TRBJ2-5; 8 positions agree with TRBD1. The CDR3 sequence is 15 residues long. With 4 bases clipped from V and 4 bases from J, the junction kept 8 bases outside the gene matches. CDR1 and CDR2 (germline): SEHNR, FQNEAQ (reference sequence). The whole variable domain, remainder taken from reference TRBV7-9 and TRBJ2-5, is DTGVSQNPRHKITKRGQNVTFRCDPISEHNRLYWYRQTLGQGPEFLTYFQNEAQLEKSRLLSDRFSAERPKGSFSTLEIQRTEQGDSAMYLCASSSSTQGAETQYFGPGTRLLVL.

The gene calls are TRBV6-5 and TRBJ1-2; D perhaps matches TRBD1 (6 bases). The CDR3 sequence is 16 residues long. Trimming stripped 2 bases from V and 0 bases from J, with 13 bases between. Looked up from germline, CDR1 is MNHEY and CDR2 is SVGAGI. This chain's CDR3 is CASSYPGTPANYGYTF. CDR3 bases: TGTGCCAGCAGTTACCCCGGGACACCCGCTAACTATGGCTACACCTTC.

In DNA form, the CDR3 reads TGTGCCAGTAGGAGGGACAGGGGGCTTGGAAACACCATATATTTT. Its protein product is CASRRDRGLGNTIYF. The rearrangement links TRBV19 to TRBJ1-3; 12 bases are shared with TRBD1. The junction had 3 bases not matched to a gene; V was cut back by 6 bases and J by 3 bases. This CDR3 has 15 amino acids. Germline-derived CDR1 and CDR2 are LNHDA and SQIVND (reference sequence).

This chain connects TRBV9 to TRBJ1-1; 8 bases align to TRBD1. The CDR3 runs to 15 residues. From germline, CDR1 is SGDLS and CDR2 YYNGEE. V shed 3 bases, J shed 2 bases, and the junction held 6 bases outside the gene matches. The CDR3 spells CASSDDRGGNTEAFF. The CDR3 nucleotides read TGTGCCAGCAGCGACGACAGGGGTGGAAACACTGAAGCTTTCTTT.

V gene TRBV11-3 combines with J gene TRBJ2-3, with D perhaps TRBD1 (5 bases). CDR1 is SGHNT, CDR2 YENEEA, per germline. Trimming took off 8 bases at V and 7 bases at J, with 16 bases between the two ends. This CDR3 is 13 amino acids long. The CDR3 DNA sequence: TGTGCCAGCGGGGCCGGGCCACGTAATACGCAGTATTTT. It encodes CASGAGPRNTQYF.

The rearrangement uses TRBV28 and TRBJ1-2; D is unresolved. This CDR3 is 15 amino acids long. The V end was cut by 7 bases, the J end by 0 bases, with 15 bases between. CDR1 is MDHEN and CDR2 is SYDVKM in the germline V gene. The CDR3 nucleotides read TGTGCCAGCACCCGTCGAGGGAGAGCTAACTATGGCTACACCTTC. Its translation is CASTRRGRANYGYTF.

The chain carries TRBV2 and TRBJ2-7, with TRBD1 identical over 8 bases. CDR3 size: 14 residues. The germline CDR1 and CDR2 sequences are SNHLY and FYNNEI. V was clipped by 3 bases and J by 5 bases; unmatched bases: 6. The chain's CDR3 is CASSETTGVDEQYF. The DNA for the CDR3 is TGTGCCAGCAGTGAGACGACAGGGGTGGACGAGCAGTACTTC.

J is TRBJ2-3 and V is TRBV5-3, with D perhaps matching TRBD2 (5 bases). TRBV5-3 is an open reading frame, and its role is uncertain. The V end lost 4 bases, the J end lost 2 bases, and 14 bases lay between the germline ends. The CDR3 runs to 15 residues. DNA for the CDR3: TGTGCCAGAAGCCTGGAGTTAGCGAACACAGATACGCAGTATTTT. Protein product: CARSLELANTDTQYF.